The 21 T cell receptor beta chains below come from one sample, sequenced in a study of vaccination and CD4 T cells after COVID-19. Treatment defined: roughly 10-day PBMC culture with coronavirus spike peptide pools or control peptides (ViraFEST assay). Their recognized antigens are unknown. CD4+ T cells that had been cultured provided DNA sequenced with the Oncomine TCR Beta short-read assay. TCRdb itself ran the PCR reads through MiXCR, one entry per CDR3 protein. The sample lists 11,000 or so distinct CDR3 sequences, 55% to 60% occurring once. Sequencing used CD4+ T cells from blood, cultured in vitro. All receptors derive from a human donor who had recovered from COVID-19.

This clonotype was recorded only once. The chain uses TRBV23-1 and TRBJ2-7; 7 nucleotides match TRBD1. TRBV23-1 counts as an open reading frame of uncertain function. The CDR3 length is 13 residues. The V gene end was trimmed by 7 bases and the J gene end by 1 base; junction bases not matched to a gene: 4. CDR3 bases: TGCGCCAGCACGGACAGGAATTCCTACGAGCAGTACTTC. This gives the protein CASTDRNSYEQYF.

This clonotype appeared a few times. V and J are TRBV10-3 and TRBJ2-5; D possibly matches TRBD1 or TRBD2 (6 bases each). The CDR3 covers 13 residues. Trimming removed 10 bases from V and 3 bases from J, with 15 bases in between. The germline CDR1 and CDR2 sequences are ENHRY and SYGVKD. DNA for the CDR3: TGTGCCACCAGGGGATTAGCGGAAGAGACCCAGTACTTC. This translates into CATRGLAEETQYF.

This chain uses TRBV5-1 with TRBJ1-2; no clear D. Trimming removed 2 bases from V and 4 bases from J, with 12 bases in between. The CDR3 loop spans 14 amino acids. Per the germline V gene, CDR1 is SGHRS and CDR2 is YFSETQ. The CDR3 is CASSFSGESYGYTF. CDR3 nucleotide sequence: TGCGCCAGCAGCTTCTCCGGGGAGAGCTATGGCTACACCTTC.

The CDR3 here is CASSRGRGADTQYF. In DNA, the CDR3 is TGTGCCAGCAGTAGGGGGCGCGGGGCAGATACGCAGTATTTT. This chain connects TRBV6-1 to TRBJ2-3, with a weak D call TRBD1 (7 bases). V lost 5 bases, J lost 4 bases, and 13 bases lay in between. This CDR3 region has 14 residues. Germline CDR1 and CDR2: MNHNS and SASEGT.

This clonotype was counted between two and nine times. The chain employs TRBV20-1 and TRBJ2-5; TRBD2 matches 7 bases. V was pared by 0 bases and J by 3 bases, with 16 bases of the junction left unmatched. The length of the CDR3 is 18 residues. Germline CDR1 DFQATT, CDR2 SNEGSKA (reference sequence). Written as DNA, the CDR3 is TGCAGTGCTAGAGAATCTGGCGGGGGACTCGCGCGGGAAGAGACCCAGTACTTC. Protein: CSARESGGGLAREETQYF.

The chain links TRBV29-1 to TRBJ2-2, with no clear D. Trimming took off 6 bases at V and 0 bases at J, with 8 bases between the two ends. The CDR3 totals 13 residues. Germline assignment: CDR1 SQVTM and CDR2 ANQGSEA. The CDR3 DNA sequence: TGCAGCGTCAGGACGGCGAACACCGGGGAGCTGTTTTTT. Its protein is CSVRTANTGELFF.

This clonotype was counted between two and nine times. CDR3 DNA: TGTGCCAGCAGTGAAGCGGCCGCAGGGTCGAGGTATGGCTACACCTTC. Protein sequence: CASSEAAAGSRYGYTF. The gene calls are TRBV6-1 and TRBJ1-2; D perhaps matches TRBD1 (5 bases). Germline lookup yields CDR1 MNHNS and CDR2 SASEGT. There are 16 residues in the CDR3. V gave up 0 bases and J gave up 5 bases, with 16 bases separating them.

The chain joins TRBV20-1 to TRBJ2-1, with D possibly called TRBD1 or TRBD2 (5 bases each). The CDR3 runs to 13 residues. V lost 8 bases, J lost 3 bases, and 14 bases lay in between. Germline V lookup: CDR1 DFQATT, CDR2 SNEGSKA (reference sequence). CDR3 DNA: TGCAGTTCCCAAGGGGCGGGCTACAATGAGCAGTTCTTC. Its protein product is CSSQGAGYNEQFF.

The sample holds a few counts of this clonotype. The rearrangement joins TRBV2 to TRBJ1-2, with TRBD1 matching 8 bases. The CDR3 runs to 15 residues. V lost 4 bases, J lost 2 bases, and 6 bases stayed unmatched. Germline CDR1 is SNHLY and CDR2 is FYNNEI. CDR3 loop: CASSGTGMRNYGYTF. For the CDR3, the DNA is TGTGCCAGCAGTGGGACAGGGATGAGGAACTATGGCTACACCTTC.

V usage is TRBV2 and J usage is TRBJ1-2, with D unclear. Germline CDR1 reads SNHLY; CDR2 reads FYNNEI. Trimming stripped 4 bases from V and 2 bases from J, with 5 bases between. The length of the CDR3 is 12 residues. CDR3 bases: TGTGCCAGCAGTGCGGGCAACTATGGCTACACCTTC. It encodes CASSAGNYGYTF.

CDR3 in amino acids: CSATRKGIAFF. CDR3 coding DNA: TGCAGTGCTACCAGAAAGGGGATCGCTTTCTTT. This rearrangement joins TRBV20-1 to TRBJ1-1; D is possibly TRBD1 (5 bases). V was shortened by 4 bases and J by 11 bases, with 14 bases between the two germline ends. CDR3 length equals 11 residues. Germline CDR1 reads DFQATT; CDR2 reads SNEGSKA (reference sequence).

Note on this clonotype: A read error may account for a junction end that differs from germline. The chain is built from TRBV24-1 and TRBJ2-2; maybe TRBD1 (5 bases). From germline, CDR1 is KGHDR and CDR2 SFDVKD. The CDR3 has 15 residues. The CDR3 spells CAASDDRANTGELFF. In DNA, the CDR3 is TGTGCCGCCAGTGACGACAGAGCGAACACCGGGGAGCTGTTTTTT.

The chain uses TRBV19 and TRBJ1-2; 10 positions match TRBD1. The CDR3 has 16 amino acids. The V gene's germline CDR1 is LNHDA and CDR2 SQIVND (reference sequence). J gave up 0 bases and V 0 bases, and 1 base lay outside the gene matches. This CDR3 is CASSIEGTGANYGYTF. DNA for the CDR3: TGTGCCAGTAGTATAGAAGGGACAGGGGCTAACTATGGCTACACCTTC.

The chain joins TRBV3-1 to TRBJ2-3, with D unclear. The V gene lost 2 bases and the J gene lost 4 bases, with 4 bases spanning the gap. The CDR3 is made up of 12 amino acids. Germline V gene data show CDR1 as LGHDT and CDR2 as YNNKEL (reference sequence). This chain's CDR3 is CASSQRSDTQYF. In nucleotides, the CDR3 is TGTGCCAGCAGCCAACGTTCAGATACGCAGTATTTT.

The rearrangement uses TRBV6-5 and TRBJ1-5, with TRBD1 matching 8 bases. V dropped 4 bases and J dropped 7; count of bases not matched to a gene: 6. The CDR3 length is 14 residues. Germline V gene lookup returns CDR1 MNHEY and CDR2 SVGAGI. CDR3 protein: CASSFSGGGQPQHF. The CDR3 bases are TGTGCCAGCAGTTTTTCAGGGGGCGGCCAGCCCCAGCATTTT.

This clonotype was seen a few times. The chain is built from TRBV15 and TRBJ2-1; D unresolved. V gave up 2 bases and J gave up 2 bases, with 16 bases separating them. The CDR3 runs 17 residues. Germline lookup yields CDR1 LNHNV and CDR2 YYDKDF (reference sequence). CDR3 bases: TGTGCCACCAGCAGACTCTTAACGACGGCCGCCTACAATGAGCAGTTCTTC. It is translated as CATSRLLTTAAYNEQFF.

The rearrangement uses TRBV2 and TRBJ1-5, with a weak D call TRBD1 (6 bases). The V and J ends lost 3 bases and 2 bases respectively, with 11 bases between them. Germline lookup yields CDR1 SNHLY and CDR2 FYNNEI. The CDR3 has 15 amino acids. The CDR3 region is CASSDREGGNQPQHF. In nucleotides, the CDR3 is TGTGCCAGCAGTGACCGTGAGGGGGGCAATCAGCCCCAGCATTTT.

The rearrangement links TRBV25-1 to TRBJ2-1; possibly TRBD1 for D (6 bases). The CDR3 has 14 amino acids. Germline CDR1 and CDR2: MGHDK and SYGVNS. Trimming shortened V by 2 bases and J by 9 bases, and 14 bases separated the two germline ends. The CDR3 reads CASSEPRTAAEQFF. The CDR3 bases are TGTGCCAGCAGTGAACCCCGGACAGCGGCTGAGCAGTTCTTC.

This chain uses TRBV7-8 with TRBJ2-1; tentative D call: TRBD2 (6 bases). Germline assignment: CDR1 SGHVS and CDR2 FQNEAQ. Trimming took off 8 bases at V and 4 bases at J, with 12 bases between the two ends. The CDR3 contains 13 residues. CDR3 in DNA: TGTGCCAGCCGGGACGGACTATACAATGAGCAGTTCTTC. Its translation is CASRDGLYNEQFF.

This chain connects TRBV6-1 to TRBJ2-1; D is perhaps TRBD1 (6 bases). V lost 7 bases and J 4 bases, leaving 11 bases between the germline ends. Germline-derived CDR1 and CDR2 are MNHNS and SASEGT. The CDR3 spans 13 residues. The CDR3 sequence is CASMAGQYNEQFF. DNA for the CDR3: TGTGCCAGCATGGCCGGACAGTACAATGAGCAGTTCTTC.

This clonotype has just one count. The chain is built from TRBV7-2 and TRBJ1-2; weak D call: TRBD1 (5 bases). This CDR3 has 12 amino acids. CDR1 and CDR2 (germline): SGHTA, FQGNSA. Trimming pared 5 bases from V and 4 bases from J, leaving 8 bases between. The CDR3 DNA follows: TGTGCCAGCAGCGCGGGGGGCTATGGCTACACCTTC. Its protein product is CASSAGGYGYTF.